Below are 6 T cell receptor beta chains sequenced from a single sample in a study of beta chain features in type 1 diabetes. The study reverse transcribed the entire isolated RNA, so it sequenced expressed TCRB transcripts. Generated by immunoSEQ multiplex PCR, the TCRdb table keeps only in-frame clones and is missing some. The sample lists 140,000 to 150,000 clones; nearly 50% were seen once. Source material: Tregs from blood. Every receptor here comes from a man younger than 35 in good health.

The chain links TRBV2 to TRBJ2-5; D might be TRBD2 (5 bases). Trimming stripped 2 bases from V and 4 bases from J, with 8 bases between. The CDR3 is 13 residues long. The germline V gene encodes CDR1 SNHLY and CDR2 FYNNEI. CDR3 sequence reads: CASSETRLETQYF. CDR3 in DNA: TGTGCCAGCAGTGAAACTAGATTAGAGACCCAGTACTTC.

V and J are TRBV7-9 and TRBJ1-1; a weak D match, TRBD1 (6 bases). Germline lookup yields CDR1 SEHNR and CDR2 FQNEAQ (reference sequence). This CDR3 has 15 residues. The V end lost 1 base, the J end lost 4 bases, and 13 bases lay between the germline ends. The CDR3 sequence is CASSLVIKGGTEAFF. DNA for the CDR3: TGTGCCAGCAGCTTAGTTATAAAAGGGGGCACTGAAGCTTTCTTT.

The CDR3 sequence is CASSSGQGAFGEQFF. The CDR3 DNA follows: TGTGCCAGCAGCTCGGGACAGGGGGCATTTGGTGAGCAGTTCTTC. This chain uses TRBV5-8 with TRBJ2-1; TRBD1 aligns across 12 bases. Germline V gene lookup returns CDR1 SGHTS and CDR2 YDEGEE. The CDR3 runs 15 residues. J was trimmed by 9 bases and V by 3 bases; bases with no gene match: 7.

The V call is TRBV7-9, the J call TRBJ2-5, with 8 bases lining up with TRBD2. The CDR3 consists of 16 residues. The junction had 10 bases not matched to a gene; V was cut back by 5 bases and J by 2 bases. CDR1 is SEHNR, CDR2 FQNEAQ, per germline (reference sequence). CDR3 region: CASSRTLAGPQETQYF. The CDR3 DNA reads TGTGCCAGCAGCCGTACCTTAGCGGGGCCGCAAGAGACCCAGTACTTC.

The V call is TRBV5-6, the J call TRBJ1-5; D is perhaps TRBD1 (5 bases). Trimming took off 4 bases at V and 4 bases at J, with 21 bases between the two ends. This CDR3 is built from 17 residues. Germline loops: CDR1 SGHDT, CDR2 YYEEEE. DNA of the CDR3: TGTGCCAGCAGCCTATCTCAGGGATTCCTTAGGAATCAGCCCCAGCATTTT. Translated: CASSLSQGFLRNQPQHF.

The chain is built from TRBV18 and TRBJ2-2, with 7 bases matching TRBD1. CDR1 and CDR2 (germline): KGHSH, LQKENI. The CDR3 runs 15 residues. V was clipped by 3 bases and J by 3 bases; unmatched bases: 4. Written as DNA, the CDR3 is TGTGCCAGCTCACCCCGACAGGGAGACACCGGGGAGCTGTTTTTT. This encodes CASSPRQGDTGELFF.